This T cell receptor (beta chain) came from a study of blood T cell repertoires in COVID-19. About the research overall: Material from acute and convalescent COVID-19 was sourced from the United States, Italy and Spain.

The table lists this clone with a count of one. V lost 0 bases to trimming and J lost 7 bases, with 19 bases between them. This CDR3 contains 17 residues. In germline, CDR1 is ENHRY, CDR2 SYGVKD. Original handling: From reference gene primer amplification, estimates of nucleated cell counts were derived. The protocol was immunoSEQ multiplex PCR, while the TCRdb copy is restricted to in-frame clones and leaves out a portion. V and J calls and clone size come straight from that table; D and trimming were deduced from the DNA. The repertoire holds 60,000 to 90,000 clones, with approximately 84% as singletons.

The chain combines TRBV10-3 with TRBJ2-1, with a possible D match to TRBD1 (5 bases). This receptor was obtained from a man aged 55 to 69 with active or convalescent COVID-19. The sequencing sample was made of peripheral blood. The CDR3 sequence: CAISESPWQGAGNEQFF. For the CDR3, the DNA is TGTGCCATCAGTGAGTCCCCCTGGCAGGGCGCTGGGAATGAGCAGTTCTTC.